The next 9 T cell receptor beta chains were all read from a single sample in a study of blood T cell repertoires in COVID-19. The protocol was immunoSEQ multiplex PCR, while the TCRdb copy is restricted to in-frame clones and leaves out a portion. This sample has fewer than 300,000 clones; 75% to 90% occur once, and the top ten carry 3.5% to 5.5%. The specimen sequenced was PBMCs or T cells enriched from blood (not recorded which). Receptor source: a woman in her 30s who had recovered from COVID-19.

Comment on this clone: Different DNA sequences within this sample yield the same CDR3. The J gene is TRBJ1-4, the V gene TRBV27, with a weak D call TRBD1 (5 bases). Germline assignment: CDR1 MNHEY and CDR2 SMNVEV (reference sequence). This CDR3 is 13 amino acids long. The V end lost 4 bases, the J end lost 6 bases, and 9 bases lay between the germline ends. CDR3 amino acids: CASSSQGDEKLFF. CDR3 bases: TGTGCCAGCAGTTCTCAGGGTGATGAAAAACTGTTTTTT.

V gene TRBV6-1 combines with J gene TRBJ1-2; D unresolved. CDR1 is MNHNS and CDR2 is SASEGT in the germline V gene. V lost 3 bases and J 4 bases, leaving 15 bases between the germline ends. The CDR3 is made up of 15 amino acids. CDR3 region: CASSDRRRPPYGYTF. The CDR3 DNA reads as TGTGCCAGCAGTGACAGGCGGAGGCCGCCCTATGGCTACACCTTC.

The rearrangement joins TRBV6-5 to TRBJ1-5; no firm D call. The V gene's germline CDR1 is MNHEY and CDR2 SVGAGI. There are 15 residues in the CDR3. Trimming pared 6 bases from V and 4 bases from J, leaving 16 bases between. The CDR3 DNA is TGTGCCAGCAGACCTTCGGCAGGATCAAATCAGCCCCAGCATTTT. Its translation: CASRPSAGSNQPQHF.

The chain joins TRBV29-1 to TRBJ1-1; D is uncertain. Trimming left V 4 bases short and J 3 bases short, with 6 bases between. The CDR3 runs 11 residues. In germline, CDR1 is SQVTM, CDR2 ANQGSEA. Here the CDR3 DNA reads TGCAGCGTTGCCCTTCACACTGAAGCTTTCTTT. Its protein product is CSVALHTEAFF.

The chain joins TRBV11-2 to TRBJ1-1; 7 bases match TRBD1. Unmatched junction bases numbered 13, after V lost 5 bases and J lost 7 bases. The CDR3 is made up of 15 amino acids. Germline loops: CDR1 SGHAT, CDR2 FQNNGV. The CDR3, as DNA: TGTGCCAGCAGCACACTCCAGGGGGGAAAGGTTGAAGCTTTCTTT. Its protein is CASSTLQGGKVEAFF. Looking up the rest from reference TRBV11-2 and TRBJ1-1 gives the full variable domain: EAGVAQSPRYKIIEKRQSVAFWCNPISGHATLYWYQQILGQGPKLLIQFQNNGVVDDSQLPKDRFSAERLKGVDSTLKIQPAKLEDSAVYLCASSTLQGGKVEAFFGQGTRLTVV.

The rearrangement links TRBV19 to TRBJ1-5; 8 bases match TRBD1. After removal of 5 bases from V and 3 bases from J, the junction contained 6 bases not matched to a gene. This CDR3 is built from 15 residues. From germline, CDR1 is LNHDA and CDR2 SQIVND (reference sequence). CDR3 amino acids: CASSPDRGLNQPQHF. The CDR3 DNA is TGTGCCAGTAGTCCCGACAGGGGCCTCAATCAGCCCCAGCATTTT. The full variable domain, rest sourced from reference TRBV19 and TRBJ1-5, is DGGITQSPKYLFRKEGQNVTLSCEQNLNHDAMYWYRQDPGQGLRLIYYSQIVNDFQKGDIAEGYSVSREKKESFPLTVTSAQKNPTAFYLCASSPDRGLNQPQHFGDGTRLSIL.

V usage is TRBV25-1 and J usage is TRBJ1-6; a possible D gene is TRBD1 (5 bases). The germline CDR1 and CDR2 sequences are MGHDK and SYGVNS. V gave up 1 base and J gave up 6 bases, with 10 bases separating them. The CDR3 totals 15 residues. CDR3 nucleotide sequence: TGTGCCAGCAGTGAATGGGGCAGGCGTAATTCACCCCTCCACTTT. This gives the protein CASSEWGRRNSPLHF.

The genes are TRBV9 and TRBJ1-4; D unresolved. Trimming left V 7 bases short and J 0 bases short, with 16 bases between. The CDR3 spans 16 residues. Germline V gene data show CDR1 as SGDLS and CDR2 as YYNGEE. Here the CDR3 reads CASRGREGTTNEKLFF. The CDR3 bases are TGTGCCAGCCGGGGAAGGGAGGGAACAACTAATGAAAAACTGTTTTTT.

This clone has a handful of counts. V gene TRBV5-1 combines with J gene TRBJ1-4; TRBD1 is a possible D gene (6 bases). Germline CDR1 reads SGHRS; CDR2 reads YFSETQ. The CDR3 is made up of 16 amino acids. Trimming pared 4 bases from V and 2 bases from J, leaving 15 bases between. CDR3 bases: TGCGCCAGCAGCCCCGAGGGGGGGCACACTAATGAAAAACTGTTTTTT. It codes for CASSPEGGHTNEKLFF.